The text below deals with one TCR beta chain. Its specificity is unknown. These data come from a study of T cell responses to AZD1222 COVID-19 vaccine. Whole-study findings and limits: Among the donors, most were white British and more were female, and clonal diversity was possibly underestimated. None of the repertoires were sampled until the peak T cell response had passed.

The CDR3 is 14 amino acids. Between the trimmed V and J ends, which lost 4 bases and 4 bases, there was a span of 12 bases. Looked up from germline, CDR1 is MNHNS and CDR2 is SASEGT. TCRdb keeps only in-frame clones here, not all; method: immunoSEQ multiplex PCR. The sample holds just under 150,000 clones, approximately 86% seen once. Second-dose schedules of about 4 or about 12 weeks were combined. The J gene is TRBJ2-3, the V gene TRBV6-1, with a weak D call TRBD2 (7 bases). The specimen was peripheral blood, collected 28 days after the second AZD1222 dose. The clonotype originates from an adult who received the AZD1222 COVID-19 vaccine. The CDR3 region is CASSVAGASDTQYF. As DNA, the CDR3 is TGTGCCAGCAGTGTGGCGGGGGCTTCAGATACGCAGTATTTT.